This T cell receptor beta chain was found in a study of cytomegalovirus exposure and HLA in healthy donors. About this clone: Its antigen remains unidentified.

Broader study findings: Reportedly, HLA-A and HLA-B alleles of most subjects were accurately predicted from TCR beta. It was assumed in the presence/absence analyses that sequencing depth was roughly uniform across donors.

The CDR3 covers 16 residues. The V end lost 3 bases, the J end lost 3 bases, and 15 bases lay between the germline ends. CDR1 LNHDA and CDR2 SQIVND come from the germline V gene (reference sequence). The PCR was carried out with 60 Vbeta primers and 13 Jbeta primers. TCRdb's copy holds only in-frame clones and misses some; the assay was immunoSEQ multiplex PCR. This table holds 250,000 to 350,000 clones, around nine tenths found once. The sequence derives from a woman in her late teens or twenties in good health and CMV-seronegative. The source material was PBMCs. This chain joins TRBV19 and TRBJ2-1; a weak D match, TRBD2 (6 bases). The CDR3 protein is CASSMGSLAYYNEQFF. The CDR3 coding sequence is TGTGCCAGTAGTATGGGGTCGCTAGCGTACTACAATGAGCAGTTCTTC.